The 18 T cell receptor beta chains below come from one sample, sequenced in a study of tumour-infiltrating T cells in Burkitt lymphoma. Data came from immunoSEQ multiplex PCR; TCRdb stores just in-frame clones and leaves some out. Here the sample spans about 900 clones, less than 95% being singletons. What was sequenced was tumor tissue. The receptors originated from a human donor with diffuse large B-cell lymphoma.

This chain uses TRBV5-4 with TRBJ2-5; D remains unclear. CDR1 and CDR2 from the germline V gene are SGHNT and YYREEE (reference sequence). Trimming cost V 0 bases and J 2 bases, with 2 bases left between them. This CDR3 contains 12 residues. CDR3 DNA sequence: TGTGCCAGCAGCTTGGGGCAAGAGACCCAGTACTTC. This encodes CASSLGQETQYF.

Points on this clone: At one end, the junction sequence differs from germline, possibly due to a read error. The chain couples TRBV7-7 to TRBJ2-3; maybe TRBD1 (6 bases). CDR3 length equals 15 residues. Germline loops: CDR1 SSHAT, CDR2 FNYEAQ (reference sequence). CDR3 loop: CASSRTGTIADTQYF. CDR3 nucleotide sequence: TGTGCTAGCAGCCGTACAGGGACGATCGCAGATACGCAGTATTTT.

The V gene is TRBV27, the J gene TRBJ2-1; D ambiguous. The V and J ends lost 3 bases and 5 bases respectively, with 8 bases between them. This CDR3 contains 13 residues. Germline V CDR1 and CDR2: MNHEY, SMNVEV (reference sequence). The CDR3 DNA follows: TGTGCCAGCAGTTTGCGGCGGAACAATGAGCAGTTCTTC. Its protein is CASSLRRNNEQFF.

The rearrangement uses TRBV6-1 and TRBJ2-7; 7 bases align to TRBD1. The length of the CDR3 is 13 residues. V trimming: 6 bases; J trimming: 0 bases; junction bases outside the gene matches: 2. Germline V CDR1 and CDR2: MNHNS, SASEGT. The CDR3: CASRRQGSYEQYF. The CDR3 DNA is TGTGCCAGCAGGCGACAGGGCTCCTACGAGCAGTACTTC.

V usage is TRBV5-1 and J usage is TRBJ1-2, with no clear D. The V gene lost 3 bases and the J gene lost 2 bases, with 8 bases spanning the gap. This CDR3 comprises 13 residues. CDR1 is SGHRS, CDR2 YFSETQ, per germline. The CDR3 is CASSYQENYGYTF. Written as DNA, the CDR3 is TGCGCCAGCAGCTATCAGGAGAACTATGGCTACACCTTC.

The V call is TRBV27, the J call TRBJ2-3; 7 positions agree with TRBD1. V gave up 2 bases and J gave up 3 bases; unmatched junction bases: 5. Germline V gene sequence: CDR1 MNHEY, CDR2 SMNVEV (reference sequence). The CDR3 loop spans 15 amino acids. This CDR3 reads CASSLEGGKTDTQYF. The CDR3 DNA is TGTGCCAGCAGTTTAGAAGGGGGCAAGACAGATACGCAGTATTTT.

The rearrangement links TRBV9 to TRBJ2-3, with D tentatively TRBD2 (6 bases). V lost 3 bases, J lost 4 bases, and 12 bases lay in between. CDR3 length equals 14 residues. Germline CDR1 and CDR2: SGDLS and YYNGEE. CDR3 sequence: CASSERARADTQYF. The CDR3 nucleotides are TGTGCCAGCAGCGAGCGGGCTAGGGCAGATACGCAGTATTTT.

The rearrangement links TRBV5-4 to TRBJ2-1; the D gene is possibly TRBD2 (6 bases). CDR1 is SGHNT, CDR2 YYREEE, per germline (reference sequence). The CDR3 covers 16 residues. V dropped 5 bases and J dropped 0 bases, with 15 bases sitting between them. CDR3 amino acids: CASRPGGADSYNEQFF. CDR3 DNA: TGTGCCAGCAGGCCCGGAGGGGCTGACTCCTACAATGAGCAGTTCTTC.

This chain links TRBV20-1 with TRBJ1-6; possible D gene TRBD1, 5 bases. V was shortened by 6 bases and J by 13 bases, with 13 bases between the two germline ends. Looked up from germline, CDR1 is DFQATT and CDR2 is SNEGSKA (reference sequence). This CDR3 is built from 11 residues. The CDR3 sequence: CSAHAGLPLHF. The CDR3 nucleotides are TGCAGTGCCCACGCGGGGCTCCCCCTCCACTTT.

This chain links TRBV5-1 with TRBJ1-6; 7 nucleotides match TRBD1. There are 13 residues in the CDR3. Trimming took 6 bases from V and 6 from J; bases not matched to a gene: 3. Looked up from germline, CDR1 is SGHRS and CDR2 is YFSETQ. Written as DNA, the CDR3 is TGCGCCAGCACAGGGACAGTTAATTCACCCCTCCACTTT. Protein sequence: CASTGTVNSPLHF.

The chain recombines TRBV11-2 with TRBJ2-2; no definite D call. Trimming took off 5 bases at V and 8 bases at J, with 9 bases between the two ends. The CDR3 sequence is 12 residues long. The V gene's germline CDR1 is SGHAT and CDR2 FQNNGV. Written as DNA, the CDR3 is TGTGCCAGCAGCCCGGAGATAGGGGAGCTGTTTTTT. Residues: CASSPEIGELFF.

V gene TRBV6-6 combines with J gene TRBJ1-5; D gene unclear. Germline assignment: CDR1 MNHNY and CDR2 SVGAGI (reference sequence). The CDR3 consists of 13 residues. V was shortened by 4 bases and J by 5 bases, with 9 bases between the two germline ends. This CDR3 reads CASSSGRHQPQHF. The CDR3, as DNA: TGTGCCAGCAGTTCCGGGAGACATCAGCCCCAGCATTTT.

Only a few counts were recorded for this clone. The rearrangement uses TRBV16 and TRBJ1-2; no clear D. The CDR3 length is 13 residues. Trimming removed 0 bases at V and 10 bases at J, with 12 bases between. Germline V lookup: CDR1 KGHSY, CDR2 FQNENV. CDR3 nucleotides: TGTGCCAGCAGCCAATCGACCGGGTGGGACTACACCTTC. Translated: CASSQSTGWDYTF.

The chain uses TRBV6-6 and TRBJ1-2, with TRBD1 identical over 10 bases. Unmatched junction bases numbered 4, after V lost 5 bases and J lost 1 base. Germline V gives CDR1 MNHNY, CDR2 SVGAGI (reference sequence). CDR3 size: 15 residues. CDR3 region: CASSPGQGINYGYTF. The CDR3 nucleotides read TGTGCCAGCAGTCCGGGACAGGGGATTAACTATGGCTACACCTTC.

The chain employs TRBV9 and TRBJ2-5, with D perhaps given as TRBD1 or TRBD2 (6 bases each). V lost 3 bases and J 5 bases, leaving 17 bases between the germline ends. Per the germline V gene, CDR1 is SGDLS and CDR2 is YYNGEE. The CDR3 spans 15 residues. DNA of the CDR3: TGTGCCAGCAGCGCCCTAGGGGGGCTTGGGGAGACCCAGTACTTC. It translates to CASSALGGLGETQYF.

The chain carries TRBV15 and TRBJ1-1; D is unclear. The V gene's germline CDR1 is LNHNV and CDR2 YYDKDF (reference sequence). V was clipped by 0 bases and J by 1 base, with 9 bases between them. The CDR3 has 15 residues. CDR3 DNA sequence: TGTGCCACCAGCAGAGATAGCAGAGGGAACACTGAAGCTTTCTTT. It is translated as CATSRDSRGNTEAFF.

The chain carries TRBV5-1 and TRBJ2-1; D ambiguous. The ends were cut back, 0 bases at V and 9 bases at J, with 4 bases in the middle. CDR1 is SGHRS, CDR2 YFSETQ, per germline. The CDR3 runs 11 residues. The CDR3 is CASSLGREQFF. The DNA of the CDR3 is TGCGCCAGCAGCTTGGGGCGTGAGCAGTTCTTC.

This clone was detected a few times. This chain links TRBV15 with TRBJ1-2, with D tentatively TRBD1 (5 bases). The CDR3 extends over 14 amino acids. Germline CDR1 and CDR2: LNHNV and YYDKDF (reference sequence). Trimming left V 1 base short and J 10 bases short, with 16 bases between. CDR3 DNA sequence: TGTGCCACCAGCAGAGTGTTGTCAGGGTTTGCCTACACCTTC. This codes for CATSRVLSGFAYTF.